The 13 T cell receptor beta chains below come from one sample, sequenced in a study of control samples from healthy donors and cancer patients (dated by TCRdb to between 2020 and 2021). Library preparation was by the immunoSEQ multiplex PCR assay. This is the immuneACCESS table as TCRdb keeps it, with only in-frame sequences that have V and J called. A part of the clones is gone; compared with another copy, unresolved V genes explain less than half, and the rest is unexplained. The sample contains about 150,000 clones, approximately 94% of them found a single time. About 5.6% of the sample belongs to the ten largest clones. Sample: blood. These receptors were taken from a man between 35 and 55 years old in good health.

DNA for the CDR3: TGTGCCACGGGTGGGACACGCTCTGGAAACACCATATATTTT. Encoded protein: CATGGTRSGNTIYF. The rearrangement joins TRBV19 to TRBJ1-3; D is possibly TRBD1 (6 bases). V lost 10 bases and J lost 0, with 13 bases in between. The CDR3 extends over 14 amino acids. From germline, CDR1 is LNHDA and CDR2 SQIVND (reference sequence).

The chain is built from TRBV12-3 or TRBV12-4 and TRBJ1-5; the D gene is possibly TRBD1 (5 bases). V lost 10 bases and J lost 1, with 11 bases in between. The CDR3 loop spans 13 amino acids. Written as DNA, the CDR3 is TGTGCCACCTCCACAGGAAGCAATCAGCCCCAGCATTTT. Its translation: CATSTGSNQPQHF.

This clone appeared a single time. CDR3 in DNA: TGTGCCAGCAGTGACGAGACAGGGGGATATCAGCCCCAGCATTTT. As protein: CASSDETGGYQPQHF. The V call is TRBV6-1, the J call TRBJ1-5, with 9 positions matching TRBD1. This CDR3 is 15 amino acids long. The junction had 5 bases not matched to a gene; V was cut back by 3 bases and J by 5 bases. Per the germline V gene, CDR1 is MNHNS and CDR2 is SASEGT.

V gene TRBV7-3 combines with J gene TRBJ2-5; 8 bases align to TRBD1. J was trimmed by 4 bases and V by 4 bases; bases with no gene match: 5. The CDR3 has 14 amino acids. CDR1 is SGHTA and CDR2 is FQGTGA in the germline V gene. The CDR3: CASSSGGDSETQYF. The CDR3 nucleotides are TGTGCCAGCAGCTCAGGGGGCGATTCAGAGACCCAGTACTTC.

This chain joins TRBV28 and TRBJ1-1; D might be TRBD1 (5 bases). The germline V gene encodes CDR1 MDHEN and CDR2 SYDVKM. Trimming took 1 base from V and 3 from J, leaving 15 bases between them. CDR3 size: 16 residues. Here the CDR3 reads CASSLYPRDFHTEAFF. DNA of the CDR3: TGTGCCAGCAGTTTATACCCCAGGGATTTCCACACTGAAGCTTTCTTT.

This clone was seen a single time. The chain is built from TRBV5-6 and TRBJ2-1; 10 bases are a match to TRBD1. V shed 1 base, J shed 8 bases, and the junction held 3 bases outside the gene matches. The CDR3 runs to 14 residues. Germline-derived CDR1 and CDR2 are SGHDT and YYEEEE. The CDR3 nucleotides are TGTGCCAGCAGCTTGCTGACAGGGGGCTATGAGCAGTTCTTC. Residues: CASSLLTGGYEQFF.

DNA for the CDR3: TGTGCCAGCAGACCGCGGGGGGGCACAGATACGCAGTATTTT. It encodes CASRPRGGTDTQYF. This chain connects TRBV28 to TRBJ2-3; 8 nucleotides align to TRBD2. The CDR3 totals 14 residues. Trimming cost V 6 bases and J 1 base; bases outside gene matches: 3. The V gene's germline CDR1 is MDHEN and CDR2 SYDVKM.

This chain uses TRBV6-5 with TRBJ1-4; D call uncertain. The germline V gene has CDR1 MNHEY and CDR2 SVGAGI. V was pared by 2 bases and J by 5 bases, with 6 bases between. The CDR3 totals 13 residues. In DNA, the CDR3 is TGTGCCAGCAGTTACGGAAGGAATGAAAAACTGTTTTTT. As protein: CASSYGRNEKLFF.

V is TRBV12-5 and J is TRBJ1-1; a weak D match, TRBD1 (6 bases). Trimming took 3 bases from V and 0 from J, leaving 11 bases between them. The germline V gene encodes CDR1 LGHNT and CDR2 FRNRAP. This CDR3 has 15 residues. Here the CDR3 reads CASGLLGQMNTEAFF. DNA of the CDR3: TGTGCTAGTGGTTTACTAGGACAGATGAACACTGAAGCTTTCTTT.

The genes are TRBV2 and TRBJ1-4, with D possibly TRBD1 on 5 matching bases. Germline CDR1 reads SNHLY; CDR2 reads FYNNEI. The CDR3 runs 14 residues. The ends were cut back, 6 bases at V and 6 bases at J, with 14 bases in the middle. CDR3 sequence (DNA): TGTGCCAGCAGAGGCCCACTGGGGGATGAAAAACTGTTTTTT. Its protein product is CASRGPLGDEKLFF.

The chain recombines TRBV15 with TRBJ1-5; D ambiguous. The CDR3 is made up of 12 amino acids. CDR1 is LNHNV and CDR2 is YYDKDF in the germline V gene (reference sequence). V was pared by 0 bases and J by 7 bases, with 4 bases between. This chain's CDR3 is CATSRDGQPQHF. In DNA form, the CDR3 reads TGTGCCACCAGCAGAGATGGGCAGCCCCAGCATTTT. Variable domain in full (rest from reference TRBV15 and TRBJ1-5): DAMVIQNPRYQVTQFGKPVTLSCSQTLNHNVMYWYQQKSSQAPKLLFHYYDKDFNNEADTPDNFQSRRPNTSFCFLDIRSPGLGDTAMYLCATSRDGQPQHFGDGTRLSIL.

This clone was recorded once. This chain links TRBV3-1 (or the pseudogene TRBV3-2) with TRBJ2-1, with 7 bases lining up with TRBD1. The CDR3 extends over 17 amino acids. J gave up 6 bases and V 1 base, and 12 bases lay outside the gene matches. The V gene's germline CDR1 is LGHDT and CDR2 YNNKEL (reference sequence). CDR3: CASSQGSTGERLNEQFF. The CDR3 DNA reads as TGTGCCAGCAGCCAAGGGTCCACAGGGGAGAGACTCAATGAGCAGTTCTTC.

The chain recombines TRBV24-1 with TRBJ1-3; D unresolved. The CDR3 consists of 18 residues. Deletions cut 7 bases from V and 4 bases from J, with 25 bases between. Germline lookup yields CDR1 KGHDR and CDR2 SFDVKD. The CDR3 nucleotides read TGTGCCACCAGCGACATCCGCTGGGGTCGGGGAGAAGGAAACACCATATATTTT. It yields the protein CATSDIRWGRGEGNTIYF.